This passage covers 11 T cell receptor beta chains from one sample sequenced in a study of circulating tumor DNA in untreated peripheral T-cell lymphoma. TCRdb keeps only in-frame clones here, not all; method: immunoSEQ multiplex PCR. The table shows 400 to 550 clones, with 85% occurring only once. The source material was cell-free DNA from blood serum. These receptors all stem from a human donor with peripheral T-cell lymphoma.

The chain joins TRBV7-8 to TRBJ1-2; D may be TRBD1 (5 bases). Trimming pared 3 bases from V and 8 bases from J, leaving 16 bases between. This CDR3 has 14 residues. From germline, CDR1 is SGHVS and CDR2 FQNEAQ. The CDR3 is CASSFGWGDYGYTF. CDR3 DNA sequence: TGTGCCAGCAGCTTCGGCTGGGGGGATTACGGCTACACCTTC.

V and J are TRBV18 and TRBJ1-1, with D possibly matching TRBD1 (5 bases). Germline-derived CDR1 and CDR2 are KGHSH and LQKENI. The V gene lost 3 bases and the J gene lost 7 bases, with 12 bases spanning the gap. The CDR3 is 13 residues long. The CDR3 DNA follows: TGTGCCAGCTCACCCCGGGGACTGCTTGAAGCTTTCTTT. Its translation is CASSPRGLLEAFF. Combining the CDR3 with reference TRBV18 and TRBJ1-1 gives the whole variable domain NAGVMQNPRHLVRRRGQEARLRCSPMKGHSHVYWYRQLPEEGLKFMVYLQKENIIDESGMPKERFSAEFPKEGPSILRIQQVVRGDSAAYFCASSPRGLLEAFFGQGTRLTVV.

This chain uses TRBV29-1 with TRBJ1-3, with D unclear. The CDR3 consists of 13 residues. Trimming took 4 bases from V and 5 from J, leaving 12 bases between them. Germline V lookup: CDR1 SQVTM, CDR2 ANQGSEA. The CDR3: CSVALGARNTIYF. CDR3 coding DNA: TGCAGCGTTGCCCTGGGCGCCCGAAACACCATATATTTT. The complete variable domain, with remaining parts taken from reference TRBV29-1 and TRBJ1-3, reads SAVISQKPSRDICQRGTSLTIQCQVDSQVTMMFWYRQQPGQSLTLIATANQGSEATYESGFVIDKFPISRPNLTFSTLTVSNMSPEDSSIYLCSVALGARNTIYFGEGSWLTVV.

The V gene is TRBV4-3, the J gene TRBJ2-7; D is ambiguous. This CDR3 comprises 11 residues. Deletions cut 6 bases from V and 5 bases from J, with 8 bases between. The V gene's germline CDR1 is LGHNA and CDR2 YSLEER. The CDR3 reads CASRDNHEQYF. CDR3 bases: TGCGCCAGCAGAGATAACCACGAGCAGTACTTC.

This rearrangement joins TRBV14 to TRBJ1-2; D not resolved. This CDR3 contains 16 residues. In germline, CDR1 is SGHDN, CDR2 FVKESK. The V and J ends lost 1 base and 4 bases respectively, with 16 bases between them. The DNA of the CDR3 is TGTGCCAGCAGCCAAGCAGCCGTTCGGGCATCCTATGGCTACACCTTC. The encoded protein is CASSQAAVRASYGYTF.

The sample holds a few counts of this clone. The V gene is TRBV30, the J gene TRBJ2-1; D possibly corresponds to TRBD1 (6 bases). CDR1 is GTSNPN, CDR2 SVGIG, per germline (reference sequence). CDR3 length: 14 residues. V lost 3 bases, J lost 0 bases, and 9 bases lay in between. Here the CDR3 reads CAWRGQTSYNEQFF. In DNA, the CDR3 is TGTGCCTGGAGAGGACAGACCTCCTACAATGAGCAGTTCTTC.

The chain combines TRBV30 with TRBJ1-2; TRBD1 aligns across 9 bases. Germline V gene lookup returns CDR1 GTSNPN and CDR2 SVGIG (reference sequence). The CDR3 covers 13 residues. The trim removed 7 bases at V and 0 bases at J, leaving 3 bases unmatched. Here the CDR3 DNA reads TGTGCCTTCACAGGGGGCCCTAACTATGGCTACACCTTC. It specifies CAFTGGPNYGYTF.

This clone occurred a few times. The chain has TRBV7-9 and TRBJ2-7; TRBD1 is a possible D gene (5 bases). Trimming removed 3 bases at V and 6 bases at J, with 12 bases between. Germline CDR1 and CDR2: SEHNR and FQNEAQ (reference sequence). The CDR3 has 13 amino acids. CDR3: CASSLSGRGEQYF. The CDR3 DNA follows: TGTGCCAGCAGCTTGTCAGGGCGAGGCGAGCAGTACTTC.

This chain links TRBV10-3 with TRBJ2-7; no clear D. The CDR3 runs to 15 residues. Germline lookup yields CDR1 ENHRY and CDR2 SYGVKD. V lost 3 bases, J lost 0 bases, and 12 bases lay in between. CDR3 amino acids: CAISDSTAASYEQYF. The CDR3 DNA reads TGTGCCATCAGTGACTCGACGGCGGCCTCCTACGAGCAGTACTTC.

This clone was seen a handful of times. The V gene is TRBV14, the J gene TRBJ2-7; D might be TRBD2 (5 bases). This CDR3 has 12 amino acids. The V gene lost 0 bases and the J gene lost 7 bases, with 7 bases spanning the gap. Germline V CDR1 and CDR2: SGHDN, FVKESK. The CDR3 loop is CASSQDRREQYF. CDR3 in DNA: TGTGCCAGCAGCCAAGACAGGAGGGAGCAGTACTTC.

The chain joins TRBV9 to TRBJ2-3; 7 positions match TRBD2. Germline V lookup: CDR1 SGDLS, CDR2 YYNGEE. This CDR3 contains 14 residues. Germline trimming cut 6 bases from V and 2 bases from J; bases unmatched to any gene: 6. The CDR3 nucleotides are TGTGCCAGCACCTGGGGAGGGGACACAGATACGCAGTATTTT. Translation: CASTWGGDTDTQYF. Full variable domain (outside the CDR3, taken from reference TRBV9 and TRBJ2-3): DSGVTQTPKHLITATGQRVTLRCSPRSGDLSVYWYQQSLDQGLQFLIQYYNGEERAKGNILERFSAQQFPDLHSELNLSSLELGDSALYFCASTWGGDTDTQYFGPGTRLTVL.